The text below deals with one TCR beta chain. Its antigen is currently unknown. This sample was taken from a study of tumor-infiltrating lymphocytes in primary liver carcinoma. The overall study: Those enrolled were patients of both sexes, who were aged 30 to 69 years. Study-level points and caveats: Tumor specimens were characterized by a significantly higher top-250-clone fraction than blood (p = 0.039).

Co-extraction yielded RNA and DNA from around 20-30 mg of unsorted bulk tissue. Subjects presented with primary liver carcinoma managed by surgical resection. TCR beta cDNA was prepared out of 450 to 500 ng total RNA by means of a constant-region primer. Construction of TCR beta libraries relied on three successive nested multiplex PCR rounds employing slightly modified ARM-PCR. TRBV1-TRBV30 forward and Cbeta reverse primers drove the first two roughly 10-cycle rounds. TCRdb reprocessed the multiplex PCR reads via MiXCR and lists one record per CDR3 protein. The sample has roughly 70,000 distinct CDR3 sequences; about two thirds are singletons. V lost 3 bases and J lost 5, with 17 bases in between. The germline gives CDR1 LGHNA, CDR2 YNFKEQ. The CDR3 consists of 16 residues.

The receptor comes from a man aged 35-49 years with primary liver carcinoma and hepatitis B virus infection. This chain connects TRBV4-2 to TRBJ2-1; D perhaps matches TRBD2 (6 bases). Material for sequencing was liver tumor tissue from sampling region 4. Specified subset: tumor region T4, right-lateral pole. The CDR3 coding sequence is TGTGCCAGCAGCCACACCGGGGGACGGGGGAACAATGAGCAGTTCTTC. Residues: CASSHTGGRGNNEQFF.